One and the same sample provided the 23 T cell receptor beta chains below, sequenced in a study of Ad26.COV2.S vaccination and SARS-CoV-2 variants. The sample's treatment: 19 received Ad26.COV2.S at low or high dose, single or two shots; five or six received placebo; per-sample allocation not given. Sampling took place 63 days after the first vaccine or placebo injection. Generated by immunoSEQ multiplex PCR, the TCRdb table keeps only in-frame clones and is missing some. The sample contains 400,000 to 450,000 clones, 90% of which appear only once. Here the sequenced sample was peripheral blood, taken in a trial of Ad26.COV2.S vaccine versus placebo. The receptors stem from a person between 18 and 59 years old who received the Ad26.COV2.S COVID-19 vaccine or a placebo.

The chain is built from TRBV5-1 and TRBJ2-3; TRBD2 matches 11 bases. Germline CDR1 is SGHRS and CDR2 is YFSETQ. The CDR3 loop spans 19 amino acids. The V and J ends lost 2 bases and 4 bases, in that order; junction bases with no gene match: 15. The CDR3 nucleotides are TGCGCCAGCAGCTTACCAACTAGCGGGAGTGGAGCCGGGCCAGATACGCAGTATTTT. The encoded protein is CASSLPTSGSGAGPDTQYF.

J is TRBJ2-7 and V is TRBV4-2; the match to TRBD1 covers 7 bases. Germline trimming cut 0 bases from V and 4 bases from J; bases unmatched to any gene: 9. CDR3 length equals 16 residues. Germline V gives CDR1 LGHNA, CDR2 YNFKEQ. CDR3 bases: TGTGCCAGCAGCCAAGATGGGCGACAGGGAATATACGAGCAGTACTTC. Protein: CASSQDGRQGIYEQYF.

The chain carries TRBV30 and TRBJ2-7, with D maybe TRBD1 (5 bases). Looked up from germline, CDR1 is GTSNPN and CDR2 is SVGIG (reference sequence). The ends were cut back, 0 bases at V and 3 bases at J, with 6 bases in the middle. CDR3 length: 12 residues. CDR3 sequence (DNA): TGTGCCTGGAGTGTACAGGTCTACGAGCAGTACTTC. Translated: CAWSVQVYEQYF. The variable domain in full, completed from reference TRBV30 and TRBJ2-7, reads SQTIHQWPATLVQPVGSPLSLECTVEGTSNPNLYWYRQAAGRGLQLLFYSVGIGQISSEVPQNLSASRPQDRQFILSSKKLLLSDSGFYLCAWSVQVYEQYFGPGTRLTVT.

The CDR3 is CASSLWSTGSSYNSPLHF. The CDR3 region has the DNA TGCGCCAGCAGCTTGTGGTCTACGGGGAGCTCCTATAATTCACCCCTCCACTTT. The rearrangement links TRBV5-1 to TRBJ1-6, with D uncertain. Trimming cost V 1 base and J 0 bases, with 14 bases left between them. The CDR3 sequence is 18 residues long. Germline V CDR1 and CDR2: SGHRS, YFSETQ.

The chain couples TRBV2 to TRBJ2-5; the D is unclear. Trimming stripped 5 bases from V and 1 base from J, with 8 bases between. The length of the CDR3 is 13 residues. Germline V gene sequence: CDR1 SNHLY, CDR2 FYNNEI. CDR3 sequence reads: CASSLETQETQYF. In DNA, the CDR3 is TGTGCCAGCAGTTTGGAGACCCAAGAGACCCAGTACTTC.

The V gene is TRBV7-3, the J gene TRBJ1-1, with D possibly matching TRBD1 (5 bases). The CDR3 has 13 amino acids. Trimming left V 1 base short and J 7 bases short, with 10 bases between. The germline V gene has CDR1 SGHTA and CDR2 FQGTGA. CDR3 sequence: CASSLSRDGEAFF. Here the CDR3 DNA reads TGTGCCAGCAGCTTAAGCAGGGATGGTGAAGCTTTCTTT.

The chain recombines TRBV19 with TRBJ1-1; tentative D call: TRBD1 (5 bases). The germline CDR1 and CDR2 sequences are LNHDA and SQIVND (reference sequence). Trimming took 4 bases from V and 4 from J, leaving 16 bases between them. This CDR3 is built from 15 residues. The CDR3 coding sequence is TGTGCCAGTAGTAGCGGAGGGGATTGGGCCACTGAAGCTTTCTTT. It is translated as CASSSGGDWATEAFF.

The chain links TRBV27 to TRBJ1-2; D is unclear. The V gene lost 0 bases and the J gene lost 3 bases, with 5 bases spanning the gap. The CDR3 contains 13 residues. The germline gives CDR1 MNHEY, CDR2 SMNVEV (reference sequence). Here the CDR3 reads CASSLSADYGYTF. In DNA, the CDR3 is TGTGCCAGCAGTTTATCGGCAGACTATGGCTACACCTTC.

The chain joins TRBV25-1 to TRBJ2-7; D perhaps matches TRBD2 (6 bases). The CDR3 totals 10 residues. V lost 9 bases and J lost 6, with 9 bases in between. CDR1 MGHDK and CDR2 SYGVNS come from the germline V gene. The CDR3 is CASLAVEQYF. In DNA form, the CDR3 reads TGTGCCAGTTTAGCGGTCGAGCAGTACTTC.

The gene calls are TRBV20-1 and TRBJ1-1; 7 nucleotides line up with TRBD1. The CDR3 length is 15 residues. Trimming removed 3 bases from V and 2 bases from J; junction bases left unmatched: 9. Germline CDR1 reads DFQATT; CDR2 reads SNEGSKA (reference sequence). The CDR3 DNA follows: TGCAGTGCTAGTGATGCAAGGGGGCCTAACACTGAAGCTTTCTTT. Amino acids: CSASDARGPNTEAFF.

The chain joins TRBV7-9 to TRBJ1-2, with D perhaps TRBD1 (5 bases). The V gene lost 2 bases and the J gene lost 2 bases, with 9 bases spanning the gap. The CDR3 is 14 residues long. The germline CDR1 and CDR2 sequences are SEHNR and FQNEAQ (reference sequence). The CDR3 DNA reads TGTGCCAGCAGCTTACGTTCAGGGAACTATGGCTACACCTTC. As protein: CASSLRSGNYGYTF.

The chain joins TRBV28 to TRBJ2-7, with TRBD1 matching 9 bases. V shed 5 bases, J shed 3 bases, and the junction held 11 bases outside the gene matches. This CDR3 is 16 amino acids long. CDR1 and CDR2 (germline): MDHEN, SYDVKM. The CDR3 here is CASSPPGQGPIYEQYF. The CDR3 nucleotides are TGTGCCAGCAGTCCGCCGGGACAGGGTCCGATCTACGAGCAGTACTTC.

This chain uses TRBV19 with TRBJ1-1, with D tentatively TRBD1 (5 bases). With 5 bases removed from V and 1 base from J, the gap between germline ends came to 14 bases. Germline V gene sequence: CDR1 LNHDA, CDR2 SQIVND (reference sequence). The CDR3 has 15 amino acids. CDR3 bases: TGTGCCAGTAGTTTGTCGGGACCCTCGAACACTGAAGCTTTCTTT. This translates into CASSLSGPSNTEAFF.

CDR3 sequence reads: CAITKGLAGINEQFF. The CDR3 DNA reads TGTGCCATCACCAAAGGACTAGCGGGAATCAATGAGCAGTTCTTC. This chain uses TRBV10-3 with TRBJ2-1, with 12 bases matching TRBD2. The junction had 7 bases not matched to a gene; V was cut back by 7 bases and J by 6 bases. Germline lookup yields CDR1 ENHRY and CDR2 SYGVKD. The CDR3 has 15 residues.

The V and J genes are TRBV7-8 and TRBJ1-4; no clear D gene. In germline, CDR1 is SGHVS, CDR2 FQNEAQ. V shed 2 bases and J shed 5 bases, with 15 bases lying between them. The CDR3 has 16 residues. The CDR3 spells CASSLTRTEYNEKLFF. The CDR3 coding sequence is TGTGCCAGCAGCTTAACCAGGACGGAATACAATGAAAAACTGTTTTTT.

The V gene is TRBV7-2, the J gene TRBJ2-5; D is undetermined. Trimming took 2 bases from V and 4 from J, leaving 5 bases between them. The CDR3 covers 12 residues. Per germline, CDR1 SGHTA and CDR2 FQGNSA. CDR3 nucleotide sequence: TGTGCCAGCAGCTTATTTGGAGAGACCCAGTACTTC. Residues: CASSLFGETQYF.

Written as DNA, the CDR3 is TGTGCCAGCAGCCCAGGTCACAGGGATTACGAGCAGTACTTC. Translated, it gives CASSPGHRDYEQYF. The rearrangement links TRBV7-2 to TRBJ2-7; a weak D match, TRBD1 (6 bases). The CDR3 consists of 14 residues. Germline CDR1 reads SGHTA; CDR2 reads FQGNSA. V was pared by 5 bases and J by 4 bases, with 15 bases between.

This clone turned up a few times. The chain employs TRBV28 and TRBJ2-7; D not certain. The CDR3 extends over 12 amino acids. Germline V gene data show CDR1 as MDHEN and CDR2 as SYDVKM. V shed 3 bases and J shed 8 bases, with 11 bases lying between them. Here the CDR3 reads CASSLDLRQQYF. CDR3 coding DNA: TGTGCCAGCAGTTTGGATCTCCGGCAGCAGTACTTC.

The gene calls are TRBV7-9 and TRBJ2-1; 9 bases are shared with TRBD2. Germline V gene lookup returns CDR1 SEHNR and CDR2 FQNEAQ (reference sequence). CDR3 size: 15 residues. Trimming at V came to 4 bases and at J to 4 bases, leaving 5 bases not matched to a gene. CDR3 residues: CASSYLAGTYNEQFF. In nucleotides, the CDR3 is TGTGCCAGCAGCTATCTAGCGGGAACTTACAATGAGCAGTTCTTC. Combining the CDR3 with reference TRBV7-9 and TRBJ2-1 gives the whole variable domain DTGVSQNPRHKITKRGQNVTFRCDPISEHNRLYWYRQTLGQGPEFLTYFQNEAQLEKSRLLSDRFSAERPKGSFSTLEIQRTEQGDSAMYLCASSYLAGTYNEQFFGPGTRLTVL.

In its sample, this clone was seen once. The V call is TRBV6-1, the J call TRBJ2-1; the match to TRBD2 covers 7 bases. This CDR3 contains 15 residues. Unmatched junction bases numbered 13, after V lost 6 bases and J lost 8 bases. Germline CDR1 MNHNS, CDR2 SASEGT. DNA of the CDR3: TGTGCCAGCAGGAATCCGGGACTATCCCTCGATGAGCAGTTCTTC. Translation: CASRNPGLSLDEQFF.

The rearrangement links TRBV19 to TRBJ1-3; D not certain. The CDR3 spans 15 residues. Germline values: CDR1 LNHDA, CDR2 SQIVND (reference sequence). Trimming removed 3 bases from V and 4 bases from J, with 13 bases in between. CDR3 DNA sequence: TGTGCCAGTAGTATGCGGACTTCGTCCGGAAACACCATATATTTT. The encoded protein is CASSMRTSSGNTIYF.

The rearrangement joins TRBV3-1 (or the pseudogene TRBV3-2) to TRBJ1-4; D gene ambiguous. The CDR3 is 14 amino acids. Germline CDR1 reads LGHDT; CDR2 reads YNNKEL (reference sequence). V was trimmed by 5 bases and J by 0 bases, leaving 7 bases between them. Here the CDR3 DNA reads TGTGCCAGCAGCTTAAGGGCAACTAATGAAAAACTGTTTTTT. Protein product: CASSLRATNEKLFF.

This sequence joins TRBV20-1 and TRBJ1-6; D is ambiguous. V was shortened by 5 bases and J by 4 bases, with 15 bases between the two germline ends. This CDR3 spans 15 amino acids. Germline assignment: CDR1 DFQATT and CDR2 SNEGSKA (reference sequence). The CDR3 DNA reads TGCAGTGCTCGTGGAGAGGGAGGATATAATTCACCCCTCCACTTT. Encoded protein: CSARGEGGYNSPLHF.